The present T cell receptor (beta chain) was sequenced within a study of cytomegalovirus exposure and HLA in healthy donors. This clone has only a few counts. The PCR contained 60 Vbeta and 13 Jbeta primers. Libraries were prepared by immunoSEQ multiplex PCR; TCRdb keeps only in-frame clonotypes and omits some of them. Found here are about 160,000 clones, approximately 80% of them singletons; the top ten hold 1.5% to 2%. V trimming: 4 bases; J trimming: 5 bases; junction bases outside the gene matches: 12. The CDR3 contains 17 residues. CDR1 is PRHDT, CDR2 FYEKMQ, per germline (reference sequence). This TCR came from a woman aged 18-30 years in good health and CMV-seronegative. This chain uses TRBV13 with TRBJ2-5; 11 nucleotides line up with TRBD2. Sequenced input: PBMCs. The CDR3 here is CASSSSGTSGFGETQYF. CDR3 in DNA: TGTGCCAGCAGCTCATCCGGGACTAGCGGCTTCGGTGAGACCCAGTACTTC.